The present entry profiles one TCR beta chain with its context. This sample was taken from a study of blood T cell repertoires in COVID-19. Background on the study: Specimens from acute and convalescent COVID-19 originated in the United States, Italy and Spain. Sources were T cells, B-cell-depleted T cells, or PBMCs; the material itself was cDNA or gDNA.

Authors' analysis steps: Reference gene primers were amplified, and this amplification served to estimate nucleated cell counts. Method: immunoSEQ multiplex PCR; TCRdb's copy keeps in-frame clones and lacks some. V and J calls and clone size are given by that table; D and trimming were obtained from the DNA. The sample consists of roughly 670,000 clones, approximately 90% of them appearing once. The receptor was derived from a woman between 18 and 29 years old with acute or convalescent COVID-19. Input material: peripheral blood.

In DNA, the CDR3 is TGTGCCAGCAGCACCGACAGGGGAAAAGAGACCCAGTACTTC. Its translation: CASSTDRGKETQYF. The J gene is TRBJ2-5, the V gene TRBV28; 8 nucleotides align to TRBD1. The CDR3 has 14 residues. J lost 3 bases, V lost 6 bases, and 6 bases had no gene match. Per germline, CDR1 MDHEN and CDR2 SYDVKM.